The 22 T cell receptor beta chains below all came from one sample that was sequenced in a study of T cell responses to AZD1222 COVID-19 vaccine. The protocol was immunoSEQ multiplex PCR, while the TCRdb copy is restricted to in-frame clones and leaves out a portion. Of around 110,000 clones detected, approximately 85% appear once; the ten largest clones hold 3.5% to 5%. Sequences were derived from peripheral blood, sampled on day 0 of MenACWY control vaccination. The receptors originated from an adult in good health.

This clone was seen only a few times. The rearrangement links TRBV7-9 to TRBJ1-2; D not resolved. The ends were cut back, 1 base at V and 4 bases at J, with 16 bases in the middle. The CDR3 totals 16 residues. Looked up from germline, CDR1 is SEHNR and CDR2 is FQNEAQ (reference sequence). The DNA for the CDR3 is TGTGCCAGCAGCTTAGGCCCACGAGGCCTCGGCTATGGCTACACCTTC. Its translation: CASSLGPRGLGYGYTF.

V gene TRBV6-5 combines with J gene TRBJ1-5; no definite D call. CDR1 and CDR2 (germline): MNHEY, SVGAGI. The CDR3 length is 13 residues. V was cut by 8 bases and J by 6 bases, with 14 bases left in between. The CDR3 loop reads CASSRVISQPQHF. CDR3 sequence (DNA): TGTGCCAGCTCACGGGTGATCAGTCAGCCCCAGCATTTT.

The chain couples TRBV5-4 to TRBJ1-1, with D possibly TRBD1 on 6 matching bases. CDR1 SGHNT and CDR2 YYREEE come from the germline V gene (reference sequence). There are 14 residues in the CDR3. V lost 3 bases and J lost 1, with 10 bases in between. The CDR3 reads CASSSGQPNTEAFF. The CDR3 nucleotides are TGTGCCAGCAGCTCGGGACAACCGAACACTGAAGCTTTCTTT. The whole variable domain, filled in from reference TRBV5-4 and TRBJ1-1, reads ETGVTQSPTHLIKTRGQQVTLRCSSQSGHNTVSWYQQALGQGPQFIFQYYREEENGRGNFPPRFSGLQFPNYSSELNVNALELDDSALYLCASSSGQPNTEAFFGQGTRLTVV.

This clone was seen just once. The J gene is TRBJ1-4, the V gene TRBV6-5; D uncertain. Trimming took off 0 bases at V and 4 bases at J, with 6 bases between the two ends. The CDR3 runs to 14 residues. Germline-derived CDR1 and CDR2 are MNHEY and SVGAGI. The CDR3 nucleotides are TGTGCCAGCAGTTACTCTTCCTTTAATGAAAAACTGTTTTTT. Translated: CASSYSSFNEKLFF.

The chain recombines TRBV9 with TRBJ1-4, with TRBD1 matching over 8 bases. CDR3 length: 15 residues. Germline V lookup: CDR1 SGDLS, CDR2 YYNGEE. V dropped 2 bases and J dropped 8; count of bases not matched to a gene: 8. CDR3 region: CASSVSRGQGEKLFF. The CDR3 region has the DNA TGTGCCAGCAGCGTGAGCAGGGGGCAAGGGGAAAAACTGTTTTTT.

For the CDR3, the DNA is TGTGCCACCAGTGGTGGGCTAGGGGGCGGACTACCGTGGGACACTGAAGCTTTCTTT. The encoded protein is CATSGGLGGGLPWDTEAFF. The chain is built from TRBV24-1 and TRBJ1-1, with 7 bases lining up with TRBD1. Looked up from germline, CDR1 is KGHDR and CDR2 is SFDVKD. The CDR3 length is 19 residues. V was pared by 5 bases and J by 3 bases, with 20 bases of the junction left unmatched.

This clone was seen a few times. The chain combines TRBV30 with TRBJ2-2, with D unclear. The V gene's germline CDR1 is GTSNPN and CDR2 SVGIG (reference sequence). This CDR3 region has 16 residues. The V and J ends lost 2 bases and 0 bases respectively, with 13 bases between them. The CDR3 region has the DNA TGTGCCTGGAGTACGGGCGTGGGGACGAACACCGGGGAGCTGTTTTTT. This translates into CAWSTGVGTNTGELFF.

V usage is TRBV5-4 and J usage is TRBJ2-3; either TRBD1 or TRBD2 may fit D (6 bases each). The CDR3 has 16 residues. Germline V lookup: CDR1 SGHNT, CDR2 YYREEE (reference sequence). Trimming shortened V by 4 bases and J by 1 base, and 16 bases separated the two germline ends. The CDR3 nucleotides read TGTGCCAGCAGCCCGTGGGGGGCAGGGGGCACAGATACGCAGTATTTT. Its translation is CASSPWGAGGTDTQYF.

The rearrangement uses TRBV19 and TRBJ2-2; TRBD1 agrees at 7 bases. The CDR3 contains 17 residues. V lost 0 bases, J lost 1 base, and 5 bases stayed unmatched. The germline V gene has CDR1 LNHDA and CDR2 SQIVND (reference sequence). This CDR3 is CASSIDFGTENTGELFF. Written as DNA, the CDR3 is TGTGCCAGTAGTATAGATTTTGGGACAGAGAACACCGGGGAGCTGTTTTTT.

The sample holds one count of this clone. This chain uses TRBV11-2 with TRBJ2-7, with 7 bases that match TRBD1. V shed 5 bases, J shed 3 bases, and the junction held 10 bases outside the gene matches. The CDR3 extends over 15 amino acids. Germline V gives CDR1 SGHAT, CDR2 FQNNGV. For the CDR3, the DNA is TGTGCCAGCAGCCCGTTGACAGGGTTCAACTACGAGCAGTACTTC. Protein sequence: CASSPLTGFNYEQYF. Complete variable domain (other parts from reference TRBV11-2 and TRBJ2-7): EAGVAQSPRYKIIEKRQSVAFWCNPISGHATLYWYQQILGQGPKLLIQFQNNGVVDDSQLPKDRFSAERLKGVDSTLKIQPAKLEDSAVYLCASSPLTGFNYEQYFGPGTRLTVT.

The CDR3 loop is CSAAGETNEKLFF. The CDR3 DNA is TGCAGCGCCGCCGGGGAAACTAATGAAAAACTGTTTTTT. The chain links TRBV29-1 to TRBJ1-4; D gene uncertain. Germline V gives CDR1 SQVTM, CDR2 ANQGSEA. The germline V and J ends were trimmed by 7 bases and 1 base, with 10 bases remaining between them. This CDR3 has 13 residues.

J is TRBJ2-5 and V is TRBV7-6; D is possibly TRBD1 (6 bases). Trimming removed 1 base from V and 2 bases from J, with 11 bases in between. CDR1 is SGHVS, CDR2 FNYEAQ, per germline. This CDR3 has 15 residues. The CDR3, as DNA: TGTGCCAGCAGCTTAGGTCCAGGGGCTCAAGAGACCCAGTACTTC. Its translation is CASSLGPGAQETQYF.

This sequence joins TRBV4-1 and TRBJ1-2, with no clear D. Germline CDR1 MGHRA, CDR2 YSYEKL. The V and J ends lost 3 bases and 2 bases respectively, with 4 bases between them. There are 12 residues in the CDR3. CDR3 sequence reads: CASSQSNYGYTF. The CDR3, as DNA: TGCGCCAGCAGCCAGTCCAACTATGGCTACACCTTC.

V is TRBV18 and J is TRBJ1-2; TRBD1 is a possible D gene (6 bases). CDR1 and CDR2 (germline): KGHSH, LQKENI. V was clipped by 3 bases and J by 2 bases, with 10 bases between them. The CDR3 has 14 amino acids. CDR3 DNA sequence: TGTGCCAGCTCACCCTCAGGGGAGAACTATGGCTACACCTTC. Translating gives CASSPSGENYGYTF.

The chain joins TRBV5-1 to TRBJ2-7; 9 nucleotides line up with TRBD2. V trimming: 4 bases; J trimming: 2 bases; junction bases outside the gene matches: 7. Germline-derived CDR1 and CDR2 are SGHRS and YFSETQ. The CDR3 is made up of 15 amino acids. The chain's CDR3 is CASSPSGGNTYEQYF. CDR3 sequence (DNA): TGCGCCAGCAGCCCAAGCGGGGGGAACACCTACGAGCAGTACTTC.

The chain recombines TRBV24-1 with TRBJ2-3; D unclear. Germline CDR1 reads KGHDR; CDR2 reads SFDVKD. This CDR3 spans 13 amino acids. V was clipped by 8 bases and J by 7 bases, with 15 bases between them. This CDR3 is CATNSGGTYTQYF. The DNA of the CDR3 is TGTGCCACCAACAGTGGTGGAACCTATACGCAGTATTTT.

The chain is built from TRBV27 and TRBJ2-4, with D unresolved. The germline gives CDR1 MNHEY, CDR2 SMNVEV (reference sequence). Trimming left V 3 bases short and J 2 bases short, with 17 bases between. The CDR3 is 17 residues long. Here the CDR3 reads CASSLYSSPRTKNIQYF. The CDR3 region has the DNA TGTGCCAGCAGTTTGTACAGTTCGCCTAGGACCAAAAACATTCAGTACTTC.

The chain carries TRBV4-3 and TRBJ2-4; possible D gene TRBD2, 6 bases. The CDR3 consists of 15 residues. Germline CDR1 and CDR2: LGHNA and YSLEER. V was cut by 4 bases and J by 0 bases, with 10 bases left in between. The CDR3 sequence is CASSRDLEAKNIQYF. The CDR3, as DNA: TGCGCCAGCAGCCGGGACTTGGAAGCCAAAAACATTCAGTACTTC.

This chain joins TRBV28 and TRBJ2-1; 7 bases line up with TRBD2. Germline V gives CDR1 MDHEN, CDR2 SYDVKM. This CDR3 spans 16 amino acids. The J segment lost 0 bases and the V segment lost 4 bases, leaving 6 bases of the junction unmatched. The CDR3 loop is CASSSSGASSYNEQFF. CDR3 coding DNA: TGTGCCAGCAGTTCCAGCGGGGCTAGCTCCTACAATGAGCAGTTCTTC.

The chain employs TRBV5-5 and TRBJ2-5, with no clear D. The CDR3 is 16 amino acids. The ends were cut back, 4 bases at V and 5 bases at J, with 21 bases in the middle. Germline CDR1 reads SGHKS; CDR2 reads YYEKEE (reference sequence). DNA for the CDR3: TGTGCCAGCAGCCGCCGGCTGGACCATTCCTGGGAGACCCAGTACTTC. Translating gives CASSRRLDHSWETQYF.

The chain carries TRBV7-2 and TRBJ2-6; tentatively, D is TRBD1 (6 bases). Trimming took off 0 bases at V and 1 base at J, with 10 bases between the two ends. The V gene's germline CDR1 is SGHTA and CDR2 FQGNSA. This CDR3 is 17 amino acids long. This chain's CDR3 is CASSLAITGSGANVLTF. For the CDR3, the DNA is TGTGCCAGCAGCTTAGCTATAACAGGGTCTGGGGCCAACGTCCTGACTTTC.

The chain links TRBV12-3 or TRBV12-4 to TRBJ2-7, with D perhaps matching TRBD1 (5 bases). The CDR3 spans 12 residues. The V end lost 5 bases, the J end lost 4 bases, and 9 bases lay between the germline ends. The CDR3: CASSQGRYEQYF. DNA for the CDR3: TGTGCCAGCAGTCAGGGTCGATACGAGCAGTACTTC.